Presented here are 3 T cell receptor beta chains from one specimen sequenced in a study of quantifying T cell responses using KT2 cells. About the research overall: TCR alpha and beta constant-region primers primed reverse transcription of RNA.

Each cDNA got a UMI-containing oligo ligated at its 3' end. The first PCR ran approximately 4 cycles with an equimolar RC1.1 and RC1.2 beta primer mix. TCRdb reprocessed the UMI-ligation and nested PCR reads via MiXCR and lists one record per CDR3 protein. The sample comprises about 50,000 distinct CDR3 sequences, more than 9% of which are singletons, and about 9.4% rests with the top ten. The sequencing input was PBMCs spiked with cells of the T cell clone KT2. All receptors come from a human donor.

This clonotype was picked up a small number of times. CDR3 coding DNA: TGTGCCAGCAGGGGGGGGGACGAGCAGTTCTTC. The encoded protein is CASRGGDEQFF. This sequence joins TRBV6-2 or TRBV6-3 and TRBJ2-1, with 7 nucleotides matching TRBD2. This CDR3 is 11 amino acids long. Germline loops: CDR1 MNHEY, CDR2 SVGEGT. With 6 bases clipped from V and 10 bases from J, the junction kept 3 bases outside the gene matches.

This clonotype showed up just a few times. V is TRBV15 and J is TRBJ2-1, with 9 bases identical to TRBD2. The V and J ends lost 7 bases and 0 bases, in that order; junction bases with no gene match: 1. The germline V gene has CDR1 LNHNV and CDR2 YYDKDF (reference sequence). The length of the CDR3 is 14 residues. The CDR3 bases are TGTGCCACCACTAGCGGGGTCTCCTACAATGAGCAGTTCTTC. This translates into CATTSGVSYNEQFF.

In its sample, this clonotype was seen a few times. The gene calls are TRBV24-1 and TRBJ1-1, with D hard to call. The CDR3 totals 15 residues. V shed 3 bases and J shed 2 bases, with 12 bases lying between them. Germline values: CDR1 KGHDR, CDR2 SFDVKD. The CDR3 nucleotides read TGTGCCACCAGTGATCCCCGGACGGGCAACACTGAAGCTTTCTTT. Residues: CATSDPRTGNTEAFF.